These 13 T cell receptor beta chains came from one sample sequenced in a study of CD8 T cells in ankylosing spondylitis. MiXCR was run by TCRdb on the 5' RACE reads, yielding one entry per CDR3 protein. The repertoire consists of under 400,000 distinct CDR3 sequences, with 11% occurring once and the leading ten covering around 8.4%. The specimen sequenced was blood, either unsorted or a sorted T cell fraction (not recorded which). These receptors were obtained from a female donor with ankylosing spondylitis or in good health (not recorded which).

This clonotype was observed at least ten times. The chain recombines TRBV20-1 with TRBJ1-2; D gene uncertain. CDR3 length equals 13 residues. The V gene lost 6 bases and the J gene lost 2 bases, with 13 bases spanning the gap. Per the germline V gene, CDR1 is DFQATT and CDR2 is SNEGSKA (reference sequence). The CDR3 coding sequence is TGCAGTGCCCCCAAGGTTGCCAACTATGGCTACACCTTC. This sequence encodes CSAPKVANYGYTF.

This clonotype occurred once. One junction end disagrees with the germline gene, perhaps due to a read error. The chain couples TRBV3-1 to TRBJ2-1; 16 positions match TRBD2. Germline values: CDR1 LGHDT, CDR2 YNNKEL (reference sequence). This CDR3 region has 19 residues. The chain's CDR3 is CAISLPGLAGGPVRDEQFF. As DNA, the CDR3 is TGTGCCATCAGCTTACCGGGACTAGCGGGAGGGCCTGTACGAGATGAGCAGTTCTTC.

This clonotype was observed a few times. V and J are TRBV5-1 and TRBJ2-7, with 9 bases fitting TRBD1. The CDR3 consists of 14 residues. V shed 3 bases and J 2 bases; nucleotides not matched to a gene: 3. Germline V lookup: CDR1 SGHRS, CDR2 YFSETQ. The CDR3, as DNA: TGCGCCAGCAGCTGGGACAGGGACACCTACGAGCAGTACTTC. Residues: CASSWDRDTYEQYF. Filled out from reference TRBV5-1 and TRBJ2-7, the complete variable domain reads KAGVTQTPRYLIKTRGQQVTLSCSPISGHRSVSWYQQTPGQGLQFLFEYFSETQRNKGNFPGRFSGRQFSNSRSEMNVSTLELGDSALYLCASSWDRDTYEQYFGPGTRLTVT.

This clonotype was counted between two and nine times. This chain joins TRBV24-1 and TRBJ1-4; tentatively, D is TRBD1 (5 bases). Germline CDR1 reads KGHDR; CDR2 reads SFDVKD. Between the trimmed V and J ends, which lost 2 bases and 7 bases, there was a span of 16 bases. This CDR3 region has 16 residues. The CDR3 nucleotides read TGTGCCACCAGTGATTCCCGGGACGCTTGGAGTGAAAAACTGTTTTTT. It yields the protein CATSDSRDAWSEKLFF.

This clonotype was recorded at least ten times. This chain uses TRBV6-6 with TRBJ1-6; 9 bases line up with TRBD1. The germline CDR1 and CDR2 sequences are MNHNY and SVGAGI (reference sequence). The CDR3 is 13 amino acids. V lost 11 bases to trimming and J lost 6 bases; unmatched junction nucleotides: 5. The CDR3 DNA reads as TGTGCCGGTGGGACAGGGAGTAATTCACCCCTCCACTTT. This codes for CAGGTGSNSPLHF.

This chain connects TRBV7-2 to TRBJ2-5; no clear D. The CDR3 is 12 amino acids. Germline CDR1 is SGHTA and CDR2 is FQGNSA. Between the trimmed V and J ends, which lost 0 bases and 13 bases, there was a span of 12 bases. The CDR3 region is CASSLAVPPLYF. The CDR3 nucleotides are TGTGCCAGCAGCTTAGCGGTTCCCCCGTTGTACTTC.

This clonotype was detected many times. The V call is TRBV9, the J call TRBJ2-7; tentative D call: TRBD1 (5 bases). Germline values: CDR1 SGDLS, CDR2 YYNGEE. Trimming removed 0 bases at V and 7 bases at J, with 11 bases between. This CDR3 contains 13 residues. CDR3 bases: TGTGCCAGCAGCGTAGCAGGGCGTTTGGAGCAGTACTTC. Translating it yields CASSVAGRLEQYF.

The chain couples TRBV20-1 to TRBJ2-1; TRBD1 matches 8 bases. The germline CDR1 and CDR2 sequences are DFQATT and SNEGSKA (reference sequence). This CDR3 has 15 amino acids. Losses at the gene ends were 3 bases for V and 9 bases for J; bases not matched to a gene: 13. The CDR3 protein is CSARLRDRIVLEQFF. The DNA of the CDR3 is TGCAGTGCTAGGTTGCGGGACAGGATTGTTCTTGAGCAGTTCTTC.

This clonotype was counted at least ten times. The chain employs TRBV6-4 and TRBJ1-2; possibly TRBD1 for D (6 bases). CDR1 is MRHNA, CDR2 SNTAGT, per germline. The V gene lost 1 base and the J gene lost 0 bases, with 15 bases spanning the gap. The CDR3 runs to 17 residues. CDR3 protein: CASSDFNRDGSNYGYTF. CDR3 bases: TGTGCCAGCAGTGACTTCAACAGGGATGGCTCTAACTATGGCTACACCTTC.

This chain links TRBV7-2 with TRBJ1-5, with D perhaps matching TRBD1 (6 bases). The CDR3 has 15 residues. V was clipped by 1 base and J by 2 bases, with 9 bases between them. Germline CDR1 reads SGHTA; CDR2 reads FQGNSA. The CDR3, as DNA: TGTGCCAGCAGCTTAGAGGGGGACGGCAATCAGCCCCAGCATTTT. Translated, it gives CASSLEGDGNQPQHF.

This clonotype was counted ten times or more. V is TRBV5-1 and J is TRBJ1-6; D gene uncertain. Germline V gene data show CDR1 as SGHRS and CDR2 as YFSETQ. This CDR3 has 15 amino acids. V was clipped by 5 bases and J by 7 bases, with 16 bases between them. The CDR3 protein is CASRVSSLENSPLHF. In DNA, the CDR3 is TGCGCCAGCAGAGTGTCCAGCCTTGAGAATTCACCCCTCCACTTT.

This clonotype appeared many times. The V gene is TRBV20-1, the J gene TRBJ2-1, with 9 bases identical to TRBD2. V was pared by 0 bases and J by 9 bases, with 6 bases of the junction left unmatched. The length of the CDR3 is 14 residues. Per the germline V gene, CDR1 is DFQATT and CDR2 is SNEGSKA (reference sequence). This CDR3 is CSARDGLAGSEQFF. CDR3 coding DNA: TGCAGTGCTAGAGATGGGCTAGCGGGATCTGAGCAGTTCTTC.

This chain uses TRBV20-1 with TRBJ2-7; TRBD2 is a possible D gene (6 bases). The V end was cut by 6 bases, the J end by 2 bases, with 17 bases between. The CDR3 runs 14 residues. Germline values: CDR1 DFQATT, CDR2 SNEGSKA (reference sequence). The CDR3 loop reads CSADLEGRPYEQYF. The CDR3 DNA reads TGCAGTGCCGACTTGGAGGGGCGCCCCTACGAGCAGTACTTC.